Below, 23 T cell receptor beta chains from the same sample are listed, as sequenced in a study of vaccination and CD4 T cells after COVID-19 (dated by TCRdb to between 2021 and 2022). These receptors are not linked to any known antigen. The method was PCR. Sequencing relied on an Illumina iSeq 100. DNA from cultured CD4+ T cells was subjected to TCR sequencing with the Oncomine TCR Beta short-read assay at the Johns Hopkins FTIC core. TCRdb reprocessed the public reads (quality trimming at Q25 with fastp, clone calling with MiXCR) and kept in-frame beta chains. Duplicate CDR3 protein sequences are folded into a single record with the most common DNA and genes. The sample includes fewer than 8,500 distinct CDR3 sequences, with 36% observed a single time. The ten largest clones represent less than 35% of the sample. The intended sense of this specimen's treatment or condition label: roughly 10-day PBMC culture with coronavirus spike peptide pools or control peptides (ViraFEST assay). CD4+ T cells from unexposed donors were collected before the COVID-19 pandemic (2011-2018).

Material: CD4+ T cells from blood, cultured in vitro. These receptors originate from a human donor in good health.

The chain couples TRBV5-1 to TRBJ2-4; D is perhaps TRBD1 (7 bases). This CDR3 comprises 16 residues. Trimming left V 3 bases short and J 7 bases short, with 20 bases between. CDR1 SGHRS and CDR2 YFSETQ come from the germline V gene. The CDR3 DNA sequence: TGCGCCAGCAGCTATACAGGGGATGGGGGGTGGAACATTCAGTACTTC. Residues: CASSYTGDGGWNIQYF.

The gene calls are TRBV7-2 and TRBJ2-7; TRBD1 matches 7 bases. The CDR3 covers 15 residues. The germline V gene has CDR1 SGHTA and CDR2 FQGNSA. V was clipped by 5 bases and J by 0 bases; unmatched bases: 7. CDR3 in DNA: TGTGCCAGCAGCATTGGACAGGAGCCCTCCTACGAGCAGTACTTC. Its protein is CASSIGQEPSYEQYF.

The V call is TRBV20-1, the J call TRBJ2-5; D remains unclear. CDR1 and CDR2 (germline): DFQATT, SNEGSKA (reference sequence). The CDR3 has 12 amino acids. The V end lost 1 base, the J end lost 5 bases, and 8 bases lay between the germline ends. The CDR3 sequence: CSARGPSETQYF. In nucleotides, the CDR3 is TGCAGTGCTAGAGGCCCTTCGGAGACCCAGTACTTC.

This clonotype turned up a few times. V usage is TRBV12-3 or TRBV12-4 and J usage is TRBJ2-7; D unclear. The V and J ends lost 1 base and 2 bases respectively, with 9 bases between them. The CDR3 consists of 14 residues. The DNA for the CDR3 is TGTGCCAGCAGTTTAGGCACCTTGACCTACGAGCAGTACTTC. Its translation is CASSLGTLTYEQYF.

The rearrangement joins TRBV5-8 to TRBJ2-7; 8 bases are shared with TRBD2. V shed 5 bases, J shed 9 bases, and the junction held 7 bases outside the gene matches. There are 12 residues in the CDR3. The germline V gene encodes CDR1 SGHTS and CDR2 YDEGEE. This CDR3 is CASSSRTSTQYF. As DNA, the CDR3 is TGTGCCAGCAGTTCCCGGACTAGCACGCAGTACTTC.

The V gene is TRBV7-3, the J gene TRBJ2-3; 7 bases align to TRBD2. J was trimmed by 3 bases and V by 4 bases; bases with no gene match: 4. The CDR3 is made up of 14 amino acids. Germline V lookup: CDR1 SGHTA, CDR2 FQGTGA. CDR3 nucleotides: TGTGCCAGCAGCTCCGGACTAGGGACAGATACGCAGTATTTT. It specifies CASSSGLGTDTQYF.

The chain is built from TRBV7-2 and TRBJ1-1; D is unresolved. V dropped 3 bases and J dropped 0 bases, with 8 bases sitting between them. CDR1 and CDR2 (germline): SGHTA, FQGNSA. The CDR3 contains 14 residues. CDR3 residues: CASSFSGLNTEAFF. The CDR3 DNA is TGTGCCAGCAGCTTTTCGGGCTTGAACACTGAAGCTTTCTTT.

In this sample, this clonotype is medium-sized (0.01 to 0.1%). This chain joins TRBV6-4 and TRBJ2-3; D unresolved. The CDR3 length is 13 residues. The germline CDR1 and CDR2 sequences are MRHNA and SNTAGT. V lost 4 bases, J lost 0 bases, and 5 bases lay in between. DNA of the CDR3: TGTGCCAGCAGTGCGGGTAGCACAGATACGCAGTATTTT. Its translation is CASSAGSTDTQYF.

CDR3 nucleotides: TGCGCCACAGGAACGGACCCCAACACTGAAGCTTTCTTT. Amino acids: CATGTDPNTEAFF. The chain joins TRBV5-1 to TRBJ1-1; D is unresolved. Germline loops: CDR1 SGHRS, CDR2 YFSETQ. V was clipped by 9 bases and J by 2 bases, with 14 bases between them. The CDR3 consists of 13 residues.

The J gene is TRBJ2-5, the V gene TRBV2; no reliable D call. Germline V gene sequence: CDR1 SNHLY, CDR2 FYNNEI. Deletions cut 7 bases from V and 5 bases from J, with 8 bases between. This CDR3 region has 11 residues. CDR3 sequence: CASTDWETQYF. The DNA of the CDR3 is TGTGCCAGCACGGATTGGGAGACCCAGTACTTC.

The J gene is TRBJ2-2, the V gene TRBV2; D possibly matches TRBD1 or TRBD2 (6 bases each). The germline V gene encodes CDR1 SNHLY and CDR2 FYNNEI. V gave up 6 bases and J gave up 4 bases, with 15 bases separating them. This CDR3 has 15 amino acids. In nucleotides, the CDR3 is TGTGCCAGCAGCCTGGTAGGGGGGCGCACCGGGGAGCTGTTTTTT. Its protein product is CASSLVGGRTGELFF.

The V and J genes are TRBV12-3 or TRBV12-4 and TRBJ1-1, with 7 bases fitting TRBD1. V was clipped by 3 bases and J by 6 bases; unmatched bases: 10. The CDR3 is 15 amino acids. The CDR3 region has the DNA TGTGCCAGCAGTTTTAGTGACAGGGTACTATCTGAAGCTTTCTTT. Residues: CASSFSDRVLSEAFF.

The chain joins TRBV27 to TRBJ1-1; D call uncertain. With 3 bases removed from V and 12 bases from J, the gap between germline ends came to 11 bases. Germline-derived CDR1 and CDR2 are MNHEY and SMNVEV (reference sequence). The CDR3 loop spans 11 amino acids. In nucleotides, the CDR3 is TGTGCCAGCAGTTTGGGTCCGTCATCTTTCTTT. Protein: CASSLGPSSFF.

The chain employs TRBV5-1 and TRBJ1-2; D uncertain. The ends were cut back, 2 bases at V and 3 bases at J, with 11 bases in the middle. CDR1 SGHRS and CDR2 YFSETQ come from the germline V gene. The CDR3 runs 14 residues. CDR3 sequence (DNA): TGCGCCAGCAGCTTACTGACCCCTGACTATGGCTACACCTTC. Amino acids: CASSLLTPDYGYTF.

The table lists this clonotype with a few counts. The V and J genes are TRBV19 and TRBJ1-2; 7 bases are shared with TRBD1. With V trimmed by 5 bases and J by 2 bases, 11 bases remained unmatched. Germline lookup yields CDR1 LNHDA and CDR2 SQIVND (reference sequence). The CDR3 is 16 amino acids. The CDR3 is CASSPLQGRGNYGYTF. CDR3 nucleotides: TGTGCCAGTAGTCCCTTACAGGGGAGGGGAAACTATGGCTACACCTTC.

This clonotype came up a few times. The chain uses TRBV6-2 or TRBV6-3 and TRBJ2-4, with unresolved D. The CDR3 spans 14 residues. In germline, CDR1 is MNHEY, CDR2 SVGEGT. V was clipped by 0 bases and J by 1 base, with 4 bases between them. The CDR3: CASSYSGAKNIQYF. DNA of the CDR3: TGTGCCAGCAGTTACTCCGGGGCCAAAAACATTCAGTACTTC.

The genes are TRBV11-3 and TRBJ2-1; a weak D match, TRBD2 (6 bases). CDR1 and CDR2 (germline): SGHNT, YENEEA. Trimming took 6 bases from V and 9 from J, leaving 18 bases between them. The CDR3 sequence is 14 residues long. This CDR3 reads CASSPSGGGFEQFF. In DNA, the CDR3 is TGTGCCAGCAGTCCCTCGGGTGGAGGGTTTGAGCAGTTCTTC.

This clonotype has only a few counts. The chain couples TRBV12-3 or TRBV12-4 to TRBJ2-1, with 13 nucleotides matching TRBD2. Trimming at V came to 6 bases and at J to 16 bases, leaving 6 bases not matched to a gene. This CDR3 contains 12 residues. CDR3 in DNA: TGTGCCAGCAGCCAGGGACTAGCGGGGTCATTCTTC. Amino acids: CASSQGLAGSFF.

The chain has TRBV20-1 and TRBJ2-1; 8 positions agree with TRBD1. V was clipped by 4 bases and J by 9 bases; unmatched bases: 8. This CDR3 region has 13 residues. CDR1 DFQATT and CDR2 SNEGSKA come from the germline V gene (reference sequence). DNA of the CDR3: TGCAGTGCTACCGACAGGGGAGATGGTGAGCAGTTCTTC. This codes for CSATDRGDGEQFF.

V usage is TRBV6-1 and J usage is TRBJ1-3, with TRBD1 matching 7 bases. J was trimmed by 1 base and V by 6 bases; bases with no gene match: 3. This CDR3 has 14 residues. Germline assignment: CDR1 MNHNS and CDR2 SASEGT. The CDR3 here is CASRTGSSGNTIYF. DNA for the CDR3: TGTGCCAGCAGGACAGGGTCGTCTGGAAACACCATATATTTT.

V usage is TRBV19 and J usage is TRBJ1-2; 7 positions match TRBD1. Trimming at V came to 5 bases and at J to 6 bases, leaving 9 bases not matched to a gene. CDR3 length: 14 residues. Per the germline V gene, CDR1 is LNHDA and CDR2 is SQIVND (reference sequence). This CDR3 reads CASSARQGSDGYTF. CDR3 DNA: TGTGCCAGTAGTGCGAGACAGGGTTCGGATGGCTACACCTTC.

This chain uses TRBV25-1 with TRBJ1-3, with unresolved D. V lost 3 bases, J lost 3 bases, and 15 bases lay in between. The CDR3 covers 16 residues. Germline CDR1 is MGHDK and CDR2 is SYGVNS. CDR3 DNA sequence: TGTGCCAGCAGTGACGTAGGCGGCGTCCATGGAAACACCATATATTTT. Translated: CASSDVGGVHGNTIYF.

The chain combines TRBV7-9 with TRBJ1-6; no firm D call. This CDR3 has 13 residues. Germline values: CDR1 SEHNR, CDR2 FQNEAQ (reference sequence). Between the trimmed V and J ends, which lost 2 bases and 9 bases, there was a span of 8 bases. The CDR3 DNA is TGTGCCAGCAGCTTACATTCGGGTTCACCCCTCCACTTT. Its translation: CASSLHSGSPLHF.